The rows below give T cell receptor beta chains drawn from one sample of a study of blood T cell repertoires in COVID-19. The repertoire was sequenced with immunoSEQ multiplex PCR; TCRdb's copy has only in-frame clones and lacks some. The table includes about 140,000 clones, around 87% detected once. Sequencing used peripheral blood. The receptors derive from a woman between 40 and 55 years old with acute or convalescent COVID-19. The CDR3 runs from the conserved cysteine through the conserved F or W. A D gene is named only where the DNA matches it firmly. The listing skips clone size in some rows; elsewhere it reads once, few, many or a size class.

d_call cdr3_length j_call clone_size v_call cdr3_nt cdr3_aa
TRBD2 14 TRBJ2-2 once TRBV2 TGTGCCAGCACCAGCGGGGGAGACACCGGGGAGCTGTTTTTT CASTSGGDTGELFF
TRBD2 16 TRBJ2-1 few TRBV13 TGTGCCAGCAGCTCCCATAGCGGGAAATCCTACAATGAGCAGTTCTTC CASSSHSGKSYNEQFF
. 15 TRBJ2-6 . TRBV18 TGTGCCAGCTCACAAGGGGGCTCTGGGGCCAACGTCCTGACTTTC CASSQGGSGANVLTF
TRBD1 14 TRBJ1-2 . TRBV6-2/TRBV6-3 TGTGCCAGCAGTTCCTACAGGGGAAACTATGGCTACACCTTC CASSSYRGNYGYTF
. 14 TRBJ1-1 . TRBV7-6 TGTGCCAGCAGCCCAACATTTAGCTCCAATTCAGCTTTCTTT CASSPTFSSNSAFF
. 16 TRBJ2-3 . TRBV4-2 TGTGCCAGCAGCCCTGTGGAGGGCTCTAGCACAGATACGCAGTATTTT CASSPVEGSSTDTQYF
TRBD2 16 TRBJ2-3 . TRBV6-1 TGTGCCAGCAGTGAAAGAAGGACTAGTCTCACAGATACGCAGTATTTT CASSERRTSLTDTQYF
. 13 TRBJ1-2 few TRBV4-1 TGCGCCAGCAGCCAAGAAAAGGAGTATGGCTACACCTTC CASSQEKEYGYTF
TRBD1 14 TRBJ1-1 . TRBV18 TGTGCCAGCTCACCAGGGACAGGAAACACTGAAGCTTTCTTT CASSPGTGNTEAFF
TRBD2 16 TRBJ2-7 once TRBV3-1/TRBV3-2 TGTGCCAGCAGCCAAGGTTTGACTAGCGTCTGGTACGAGCAGTACTTC CASSQGLTSVWYEQYF
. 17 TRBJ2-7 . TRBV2 TGTGCCAGCAGCCCGAAGTGGGGCTACAGGGCCCCCTACGAGCAGTACTTC CASSPKWGYRAPYEQYF
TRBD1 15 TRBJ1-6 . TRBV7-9 TGTGCCAGCAGCTTCGGGGACAGGGACTATTCACCCCTCCACTTT CASSFGDRDYSPLHF
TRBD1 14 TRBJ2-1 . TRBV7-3 TGTGCCAGCAGCTTAACGGGGACAGTCAATGAGCAGTTCTTC CASSLTGTVNEQFF
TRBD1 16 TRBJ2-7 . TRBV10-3 TGTGCCATCAGTGTGGGGACTGGGGACAGGGGGTGGGAGCAGTACTTC CAISVGTGDRGWEQYF
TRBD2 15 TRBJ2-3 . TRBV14 TGTGCCAGCAGCCGAGCGGCGGGGGGGTCAAATACGCAGTATTTT CASSRAAGGSNTQYF
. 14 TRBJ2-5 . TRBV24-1 TGTGCCACCAGTGATAGGACAGTTGAAGAGACCCAGTACTTC CATSDRTVEETQYF
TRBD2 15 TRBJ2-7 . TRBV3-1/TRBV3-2 TGTGCCAGCAGCCCGCAAGGGACTAGCTCCTACGAGCAGTACTTC CASSPQGTSSYEQYF
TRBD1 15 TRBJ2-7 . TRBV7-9 TGTGCCAGCAGTTCTAGATTCGGGACAGGCTACGAGCAGTACTTC CASSSRFGTGYEQYF
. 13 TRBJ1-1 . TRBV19 TGTGCCAGTAGTACCAGACAGGCCACTGAAGCTTTCTTT CASSTRQATEAFF
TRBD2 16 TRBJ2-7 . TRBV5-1 TGCGCCAGCAGCTATCGACTAGCGGGACTCTCCTACGAGCAGTACTTC CASSYRLAGLSYEQYF
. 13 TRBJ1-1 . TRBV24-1 TGTGCCACCAGTGATCCCACAGGGCCTGAAGCTTTCTTT CATSDPTGPEAFF
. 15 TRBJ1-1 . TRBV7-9 TGTGCCAGCAGCTCCCCCGACACTCTGAACACTGAAGCTTTCTTT CASSSPDTLNTEAFF
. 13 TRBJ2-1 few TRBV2 TGTGCCAGCACCCCGAGCTCCTACAATGAGCAGTTCTTC CASTPSSYNEQFF
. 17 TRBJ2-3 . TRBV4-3 TGCGCCAGCAGCCAAGAATCCCCGTGGCAGAGCACAGATACGCAGTATTTT CASSQESPWQSTDTQYF
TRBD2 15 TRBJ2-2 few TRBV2 TGTGCCAGCAGGTTCGGGAGGTCGAACACCGGGGAGCTGTTTTTT CASRFGRSNTGELFF
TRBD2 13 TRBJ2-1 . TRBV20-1 TGCAGTGCTAGTAAACTAGCGGGTAATGAGCAGTTCTTC CSASKLAGNEQFF
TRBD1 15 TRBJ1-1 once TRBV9 TGTGCCAGCAGCCCCCGACAGGGTTTGAACACTGAAGCTTTCTTT CASSPRQGLNTEAFF
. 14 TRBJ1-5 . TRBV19 TGTGCCAGTAGTGGGCCCAGTAGCAATCAGCCCCAGCATTTT CASSGPSSNQPQHF
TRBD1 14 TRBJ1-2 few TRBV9 TGTGCCAGCAGCGTAAGGACAGGGGACTATGGCTACACCTTC CASSVRTGDYGYTF
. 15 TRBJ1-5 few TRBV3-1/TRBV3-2 TGTGCCAGCAGCCAAGGACAGTGGGGCAATCAGCCCCAGCATTTT CASSQGQWGNQPQHF
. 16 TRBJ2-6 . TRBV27 TGTGCCAGCAGCCTAGATGGCCCTACTGGGGCCAACGTCCTGACTTTC CASSLDGPTGANVLTF
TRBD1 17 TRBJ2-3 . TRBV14 TGTGCCAGCAGCCAAGGAGGGACAGGGGGCTTCACAGATACGCAGTATTTT CASSQGGTGGFTDTQYF
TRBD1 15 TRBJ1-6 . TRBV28 TGTGCCAGCAGTGCCGGGACAGGGTCGGGATCACCCCTCCACTTT CASSAGTGSGSPLHF
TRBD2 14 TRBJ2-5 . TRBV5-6 TGTGCCAGCAGGCCCGCGGGAGACCAAGAGACCCAGTACTTC CASRPAGDQETQYF
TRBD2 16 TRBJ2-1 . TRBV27 TGTGCCAGCAGTTTCATAGCGGGAAATACCTACAATGAGCAGTTCTTC CASSFIAGNTYNEQFF
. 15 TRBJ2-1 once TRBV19 TGTGCCAGTAACCCGACAGCACTCAGTGGCAATGAGCAGTTCTTC CASNPTALSGNEQFF
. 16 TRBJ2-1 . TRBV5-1 TGCGCCAGCAGCTTGGAAGGCCAGGCGTCCTACAATGAGCAGTTCTTC CASSLEGQASYNEQFF
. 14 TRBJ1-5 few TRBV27 TGTGCCAGTTCTGCCTGGGAGTTCGGTCAGCCCCAGCATTTT CASSAWEFGQPQHF
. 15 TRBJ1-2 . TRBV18 TGTGCCAGCTCACCATCAGGGTCGGTTCGTCATGGCTACACCTTC CASSPSGSVRHGYTF
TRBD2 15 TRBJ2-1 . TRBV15 TGTGCCACCAGCAGTCTAGCGGGGGTAAACAATGAGCAGTTCTTC CATSSLAGVNNEQFF
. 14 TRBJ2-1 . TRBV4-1 TGCGCCAGCAGCCAACTTCTCCCCTACAATGAGCAGTTCTTC CASSQLLPYNEQFF
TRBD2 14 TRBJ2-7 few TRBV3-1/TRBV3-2 TGTGCCAGCAGCCAAGTCCGAGCGGGGGCCGAGCAGTACTTC CASSQVRAGAEQYF
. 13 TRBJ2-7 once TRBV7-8 TGTGCCAGCAGCTTAGACAGCTCCTACGAGCAGTACTTC CASSLDSSYEQYF
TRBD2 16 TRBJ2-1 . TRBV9 TGTGCCAGCAGCGTATTTGTGGGGGGGACTTACAATGAGCAGTTCTTC CASSVFVGGTYNEQFF
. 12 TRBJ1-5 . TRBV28 TGTGCCAGCAGCAGGGTGGAACAGCCCCAGCATTTT CASSRVEQPQHF
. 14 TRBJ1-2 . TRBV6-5 TGTGCCAGCAGCCGGGAACGCGCCTGGTTTGGCTACACCTTC CASSRERAWFGYTF
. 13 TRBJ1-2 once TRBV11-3 TGTGCCAGCAGCTTTCGGGTCTACTGGGGCTACACCTTC CASSFRVYWGYTF
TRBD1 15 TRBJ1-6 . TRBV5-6 TGTGCCAGCAGCCTAACAGGGGACTATAATTCACCCCTCCACTTT CASSLTGDYNSPLHF
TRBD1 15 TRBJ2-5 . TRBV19 TGTGCCAGTAGTATCCGGGACAGGCGGGTGGAGACCCAGTACTTC CASSIRDRRVETQYF
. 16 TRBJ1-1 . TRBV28 TGTGCCAGCAGACCCATTCTAACGACAAGGAACACTGAAGCTTTCTTT CASRPILTTRNTEAFF
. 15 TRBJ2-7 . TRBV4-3 TGCGCCAGCAGCCAAGAGTGGCAGGGGTTCTACGAGCAGTACTTC CASSQEWQGFYEQYF
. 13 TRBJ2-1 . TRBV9 TGTGCCAGCAGCGATGAGGACTACAATGAGCAGTTCTTC CASSDEDYNEQFF
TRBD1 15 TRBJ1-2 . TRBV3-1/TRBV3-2 TGTGCCAGCAGCCAAGATCTAGGGGGCCTGTATGGCTACACCTTC CASSQDLGGLYGYTF
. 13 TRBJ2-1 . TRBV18 TGTGCCAGCTCACCACTTATCGACAGTGAGCAGTTCTTC CASSPLIDSEQFF
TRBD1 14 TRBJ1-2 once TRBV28 TGTGCCAGCAGTTTATTAAGGGCAGGGGGCGCCTACACCTTC CASSLLRAGGAYTF